The present T cell receptor (beta chain) was sequenced within a study of T cell responses to AZD1222 COVID-19 vaccine. Data came from immunoSEQ multiplex PCR; TCRdb stores just in-frame clones and leaves some out. The repertoire holds tens of thousands of clones, with approximately 91% as singletons. The germline CDR1 and CDR2 sequences are SGHAT and FQNNGV. This CDR3 is built from 13 residues. V was pared by 1 base and J by 8 bases, with 9 bases between. The J gene is TRBJ2-1, the V gene TRBV11-2; D unclear. Sequences were derived from peripheral blood, sampled on day 0 of AZD1222 vaccination. The origin of this receptor is an adult in good health. CDR3 region: CASSLGGWDEQFF. The CDR3 bases are TGTGCCAGCAGCTTAGGGGGTTGGGATGAGCAGTTCTTC.